A selection of T cell receptor beta chains follows, all from one sample in a study of beta chain bispecific antibodies for T cell cancers. Their specific antigens are unknown. TCRdb re-derived calls from the 5' RACE reads in MiXCR, one entry per CDR3 protein. Among about 20,000 distinct CDR3 sequences listed, approximately 2.5% were seen once. The sample taken for sequencing was healthy donor T cells cultured with leukemia cells. The origin of the receptors is a human donor in good health. Some clones in this sample may be carry-over from other donors' samples. CDR3s include the opening cysteine and the closing phenylalanine or tryptophan. The D gene is left open where the match is weak. Rows give clone size only sometimes, using once, few, many, or a class for an expanded clone.

j_call clone_size d_call v_call cdr3_nt cdr3_aa
TRBJ2-4 many TRBD2 TRBV14 TGTGCCAGCAGCCCCCTAGGCGGGGGGGCCAAAAACATTCAGTACTTC CASSPLGGGAKNIQYF
TRBJ2-3 many NA TRBV3-1 TGTGCCAGCAGCCAAGTTGTGGTCAGCGAGGGGTCAGATACGCAGTATTTT CASSQVVVSEGSDTQYF
TRBJ1-5 NA NA TRBV30 TGTGCCTGGAGTTTAGGGGGTCAGCCCCAGCATTTT CAWSLGGQPQHF
TRBJ2-3 many NA TRBV27 TGTGCCAGCAGTCGCGTTGCCGGGGATACGCAGTATTTT CASSRVAGDTQYF
TRBJ1-2 few NA TRBV7-9 TGTGCCAGCAGCTTAGTAGGCTCCCCCGGAAGCTACACCTTC CASSLVGSPGSYTF
TRBJ1-1 many NA TRBV5-1 TGCGCCAGCAGCCCCCCCGGACGGCTGTATGAAGCTTTCTTT CASSPPGRLYEAFF
TRBJ2-5 NA TRBD1 TRBV6-1 TGTGCCAGCAGTGACCATGGACAGGGAATTATTGAGACCCAGTACTTC CASSDHGQGIIETQYF
TRBJ1-1 many NA TRBV5-1 TGCGCCAGCAGCGTGATAAAGCCAGGGTTGGGGACTGAAGCTTTCTTT CASSVIKPGLGTEAFF
TRBJ2-5 many TRBD2 TRBV7-8 TGTGCCAGCAGCTTACTAGCGGGGGTCCAAGAGACCCAGTACTTC CASSLLAGVQETQYF
TRBJ1-6 many NA TRBV12-3/TRBV12-4 TGTGCCAGCACCCTGGGGAACAGGGTGAGCGATAATTCACCCCTCCACTTT CASTLGNRVSDNSPLHF
TRBJ1-2 many TRBD1 TRBV19 TGTGCCAGTAGAGGACAGGGGGAAGCTGCTAACTATGGCTACACCTTC CASRGQGEAANYGYTF
TRBJ2-1 many NA TRBV24-1 TGTGCCACCAGTGATTTGGGGATCGGCTCCTACAATGAGCAGTTCTTC CATSDLGIGSYNEQFF
TRBJ1-6 many TRBD1 TRBV4-1 TGCGCCAGCAGCCAAGATCAACACAGGGGGCTTAATTCACCCCTCCACTTT CASSQDQHRGLNSPLHF
TRBJ2-1 many NA TRBV27 TGTGCCAGCAGTTTATTCCGAATGGCCTACAATGAGCAGTTCTTC CASSLFRMAYNEQFF
TRBJ2-7 few NA TRBV5-5 TGTGCCAGCAGCTGGGACCTTCAGCCCTACGAGCAGTACTTC CASSWDLQPYEQYF
TRBJ2-1 many NA TRBV10-2 TGCGCCAGCAGTTATTGGCAGGGTGATAGCGATGAGCAGTTCTTC CASSYWQGDSDEQFF
TRBJ2-7 few TRBD2 TRBV9 TGTGCCAGCAGCGTAGAGAGTAGCGGGGGCTACGAGCAGTACTTC CASSVESSGGYEQYF
TRBJ2-5 many NA TRBV20-1 TGCAGTGCTAGAGCCCTAGCACAAGAGACCCAGTACTTC CSARALAQETQYF
TRBJ2-2 many TRBD1 TRBV5-1 TGCGCCAGCAGAGATGACGTTGGACAGGGGTACACCGGGGAGCTGTTTTTT CASRDDVGQGYTGELFF
TRBJ2-7 many NA TRBV27 TGTGCCAGCAGTTTAGCTATCTCCTCCTACGAGCAGTACTTC CASSLAISSYEQYF
TRBJ2-2 many NA TRBV27 TGTGCCAGCAGTTCTTACGCAACTGGCGGGGAGCTGTTTTTT CASSSYATGGELFF
TRBJ1-2 medium-sized TRBD1 TRBV10-2 TGCGCCAGCAGTGAGTCGGCAGGGGGGCCGGATAGCTATGGCTACACCTTC CASSESAGGPDSYGYTF
TRBJ2-3 few TRBD1 TRBV6-5 TGTGCCAGCAGTGACCCCCCGGGACAGAGACTTACTACGCAGTATTTT CASSDPPGQRLTTQYF
TRBJ1-2 many NA TRBV5-5 TGTGCCAGCAGCTCCCACCCATCAGACAGCTATGGCTACACCTTC CASSSHPSDSYGYTF
TRBJ2-7 many NA TRBV5-1 TGCGCCAGCAGCTATGGGGTAGACGAGCAGTACTTC CASSYGVDEQYF
TRBJ2-7 many NA TRBV7-9 TGTGCCAGCAGCGCCACAGAGTACGAGCAGTACTTC CASSATEYEQYF
TRBJ2-7 NA NA TRBV6-1 TGTGCCAGCAGTGCCGGGGGGGGACAGGGCGAATACGAGCAGTACTTC CASSAGGGQGEYEQYF
TRBJ1-2 many TRBD1 TRBV6-4 TGTGCCAGCAGTGTCACCGGGACAGCCCACTATGGCTACACCTTC CASSVTGTAHYGYTF
TRBJ1-4 few NA TRBV27 TGTGCCAGCAGTTTCAGCAGGGGTGAAAAACTGTTTTTT CASSFSRGEKLFF
TRBJ2-5 few NA TRBV10-2 TGCGCCAGCAGTGAGGAAAGGGGGGAGACCCAGTACTTC CASSEERGETQYF
TRBJ2-1 many NA TRBV15 TGTGCCACCAGCAGGACCCGGGACACCCGGGGCCCTGAGCAGTTCTTC CATSRTRDTRGPEQFF
TRBJ2-7 many NA TRBV10-3 TGTGCCATCAGTGACCCGCCCGGTGAAGTTGAGCAGTACTTC CAISDPPGEVEQYF
TRBJ2-7 many NA TRBV7-9 TGTGCCAGCAGCGAGGGGATATCGGGGACCGAGCAGTACTTC CASSEGISGTEQYF
TRBJ2-3 many TRBD1 TRBV7-9 TGTGCCAGCAGCTACCGGGACAGGGGCACAGATACGCAGTATTTT CASSYRDRGTDTQYF
TRBJ2-2 many TRBD1 TRBV28 TGTGCCAGCAGTTTACTGGACAGGTTTTACACCGGGGAGCTGTTTTTT CASSLLDRFYTGELFF
TRBJ2-1 many TRBD2 TRBV3-1 TGTGCCAGCAGCCTTAGCGGGGGTTCCTACAATGAGCAGTTCTTC CASSLSGGSYNEQFF
TRBJ2-6 many NA TRBV5-1 TGCGCCAGCAGCAGGGGGGCCCTTGTCTCTGGGGCCAACGTCCTGACTTTC CASSRGALVSGANVLTF
TRBJ1-4 many NA TRBV15 TGTGCCACCAGCAGAGATGTCGCGGGGGGACTGTTTTTT CATSRDVAGGLFF
TRBJ2-7 many NA TRBV5-6 TGTGCCAGCAGCTTGGCAGCGAATGAGCAGTACTTC CASSLAANEQYF
TRBJ1-1 many NA TRBV7-6 TGTGCCAGCAGCCGGACCTACAGGGCCAGGGACACTGAAGCTTTCTTT CASSRTYRARDTEAFF
TRBJ1-1 many NA TRBV7-7 TGTGCTAGCACACCGCTACGGGGCGGGACTGAAGCTTTCTTT CASTPLRGGTEAFF
TRBJ2-1 many NA TRBV7-3 TGTGCCAGCAGCTTACTCCCGACGGGCGAGCAGTTCTTC CASSLLPTGEQFF
TRBJ2-1 many TRBD2 TRBV27 TGTGCCAGCAGTTCACTCCGACTAGCGGGGGGGATTGGTGAGCAGTTCTTC CASSSLRLAGGIGEQFF
TRBJ2-1 many NA TRBV27 TGTGCCAGCAGTTTATATATGGGGACCTACAATGAGCAGTTCTTC CASSLYMGTYNEQFF
TRBJ1-2 few NA TRBV27 TGTGCCAGCAGCCCATGGTCGCAGTTTAATGGCTACACCTTC CASSPWSQFNGYTF
TRBJ1-2 many NA TRBV11-2 TGTGCCAGCAGCTTAGAGTCAGGAATGGGTGGCTACACCTTC CASSLESGMGGYTF
TRBJ2-1 many TRBD1 TRBV14 TGTGCCAGCCAGGGGGTGGATGAGCAGTTCTTC CASQGVDEQFF
TRBJ2-5 many NA TRBV5-1 TGCGCCAGCAGCTTGCAACCCCAAGAGACCCAGTACTTC CASSLQPQETQYF
TRBJ2-2 many NA TRBV27 TGTGCCAGCTATGGGACGGCCGGGGAGCTGTTTTTT CASYGTAGELFF
TRBJ2-1 many NA TRBV19 TGTGCCAGTACGGTTGGCGCCAACAATGAGCAGTTCTTC CASTVGANNEQFF
TRBJ2-7 many NA TRBV6-6 TGTGCCAGCAGTTATAGGGCAGGGCCTAACGAGCAGTACTTC CASSYRAGPNEQYF
TRBJ2-5 few TRBD1 TRBV5-1 TGCGCCAGCAGCTTCAGGGGGAACCAAGAGACCCAGTACTTC CASSFRGNQETQYF
TRBJ2-3 few NA TRBV7-9 TGTGCCAGTTACTGGGCGCCGGGCACAGATACGCAGTATTTT CASYWAPGTDTQYF
TRBJ1-4 many TRBD1 TRBV30 TGTGCCTGGGGAACAGGGGTTGAAAAACTGTTTTTT CAWGTGVEKLFF
TRBJ2-7 many NA TRBV5-1 TGCGCCAGCAGCTTAAGGACGGAGGGTTGGAACGAGCAGTACTTC CASSLRTEGWNEQYF
TRBJ1-1 NA NA TRBV9 TGTGCCAGCAGCGTAGGGTGGAGCACTGAAGCTTTCTTT CASSVGWSTEAFF